This passage covers 7 T cell receptor beta chains from one sample sequenced in a study of control samples from healthy donors and cancer patients. Here immunoSEQ multiplex PCR was the method, and the copy in TCRdb shows in-frame clones only, minus some. The repertoire has some 99,000 clones, 90% of them found once; the top ten carry about 4.7%. Sequencing input: blood. All receptors derive from a human donor in good health. The donor label of this sample is uncertain.

The V call is TRBV5-1, the J call TRBJ2-1, with D perhaps TRBD1 (6 bases). This CDR3 has 18 residues. The ends were cut back, 4 bases at V and 0 bases at J, with 20 bases in the middle. Germline V lookup: CDR1 SGHRS, CDR2 YFSETQ. CDR3 region: CASSLALGTSSSYNEQFF. In DNA form, the CDR3 reads TGCGCCAGCAGCCTAGCCCTGGGGACATCCAGCTCCTACAATGAGCAGTTCTTC.

The chain combines TRBV19 with TRBJ1-6; possibly TRBD1 for D (5 bases). The CDR3 runs 15 residues. Germline V gene sequence: CDR1 LNHDA, CDR2 SQIVND (reference sequence). V dropped 2 bases and J dropped 3 bases, with 8 bases sitting between them. CDR3 DNA sequence: TGTGCCAGTAGTATAACCCAGGGCTATAATTCACCCCTCCACTTT. Protein: CASSITQGYNSPLHF.

The chain employs TRBV27 and TRBJ2-7; tentative D call: TRBD2 (5 bases). Per the germline V gene, CDR1 is MNHEY and CDR2 is SMNVEV (reference sequence). The CDR3 length is 13 residues. Trimming removed 3 bases at V and 3 bases at J, with 9 bases between. CDR3 nucleotide sequence: TGTGCCAGCAGTTTGCTAGGAGGCTACGAGCAGTACTTC. Translated, it gives CASSLLGGYEQYF.

The genes are TRBV5-4 and TRBJ2-1; 9 positions agree with TRBD2. The CDR3 length is 15 residues. CDR1 SGHNT and CDR2 YYREEE come from the germline V gene (reference sequence). V gave up 7 bases and J gave up 6 bases; unmatched junction bases: 11. The CDR3 protein is CASSPAGGTLNEQFF. The CDR3 bases are TGTGCCAGCTCCCCGGCGGGGGGGACCCTCAATGAGCAGTTCTTC.

The genes are TRBV3-1 (or the pseudogene TRBV3-2) and TRBJ2-3, with 11 bases fitting TRBD2. Unmatched junction bases numbered 5, after V lost 3 bases and J lost 9 bases. CDR1 is LGHDT, CDR2 YNNKEL, per germline (reference sequence). This CDR3 spans 14 amino acids. The CDR3 nucleotides read TGTGCCAGCAGCCACCTAGCGGGGGGTAGCACGCAGTATTTT. This sequence encodes CASSHLAGGSTQYF.

This clone was seen a single time. The chain couples TRBV10-3 to TRBJ1-2; 9 nucleotides align to TRBD1. Unmatched junction bases numbered 3, after V lost 3 bases and J lost 4 bases. Germline lookup yields CDR1 ENHRY and CDR2 SYGVKD. This CDR3 has 14 residues. In DNA, the CDR3 is TGTGCCATCAGTGATAGGGGACAGGGCTATGGCTACACCTTC. Its protein is CAISDRGQGYGYTF.

This clone was picked up a small number of times. The chain links TRBV2 to TRBJ1-5; D possibly corresponds to TRBD1 (6 bases). This CDR3 contains 15 residues. Germline lookup yields CDR1 SNHLY and CDR2 FYNNEI. Trimming removed 1 base from V and 4 bases from J, with 11 bases in between. DNA of the CDR3: TGTGCCAGCAGTGAAGGATCGGGGGCTAATCAGCCCCAGCATTTT. The encoded protein is CASSEGSGANQPQHF.